This record concerns one TCR beta chain sequence. Its antigen is not known. These data are taken from a study of PD-1 blockade in mismatch repair-deficient tumors. Across the whole study: Enrolled about 2012-2017, patients had progressing, pretreated mismatch repair-deficient cancers of approximately 13 types.

Germline V gives CDR1 MDHEN, CDR2 SYDVKM. J lost 8 bases, V lost 6 bases, and 6 bases had no gene match. CDR3 length: 13 amino acids. Mismatch repair deficiency was confirmed in all patients, by PCR or immunohistochemistry. The TCR-sequenced patients were a few responders to pembrolizumab. The method was immunoSEQ multiplex PCR; TCRdb's version includes in-frame clones alone and lacks a portion of them. The sample carries 50,000 or so clones, over 70% recorded once. General study results and limits: Rapid post-treatment expansion, then contraction, generally preceding radiologic response, marked tumor-resident clones.

The J gene is TRBJ2-1, the V gene TRBV28; 8 positions match TRBD2. The sequences come from peripheral blood, collected approximately 18 weeks after starting pembrolizumab. The sequence came from an adult with mismatch repair-deficient cancer. In DNA, the CDR3 is TGTGCCAGCAGGCGGACTAGCTTGTATGAGCAGTTCTTC. This encodes CASRRTSLYEQFF.